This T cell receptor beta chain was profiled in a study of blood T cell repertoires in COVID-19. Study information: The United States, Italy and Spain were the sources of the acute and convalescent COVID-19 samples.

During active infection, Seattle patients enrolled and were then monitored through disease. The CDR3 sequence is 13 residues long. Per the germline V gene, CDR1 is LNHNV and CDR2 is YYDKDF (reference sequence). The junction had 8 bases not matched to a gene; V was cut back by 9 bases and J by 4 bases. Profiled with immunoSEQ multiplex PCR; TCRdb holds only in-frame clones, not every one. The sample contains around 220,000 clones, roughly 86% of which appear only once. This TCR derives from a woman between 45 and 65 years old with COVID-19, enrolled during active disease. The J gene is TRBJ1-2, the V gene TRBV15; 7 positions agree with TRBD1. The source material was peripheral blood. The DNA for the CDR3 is TGTGCCACTAGGGACAGCTTGGGCTATGGCTACACCTTC. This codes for CATRDSLGYGYTF.